What follows is one T cell receptor (beta chain) and its context. This clonotype was observed a handful of times. Its antigen has not been determined. One base away there is no much larger clone; base qualities are not given. This specimen's time point label, interpreted: pre-sensitization, week 0. The sample's treatment or condition label, in plain terms: therapeutic diphenylcyclopropenone sensitization with weekly scalp DPC. At each patch-test visit, blood was drawn before the patch test was applied. Eligible patients were aged 18 to 70, diagnosed with alopecia, deemed suitable for DPC therapy, and excluded if pregnant. Unfractionated whole blood was collected in Tempus Blood RNA tubes, and total RNA was extracted from that blood. From the cysteine up to the phenylalanine, the CDR3 has a length of 15 residues. Of all the DNA, just the CDR3 is kept, 45 bases in frame from base 1. CDR1 is given as SGHTA and CDR2 as FQGTGA, both from the germline V gene. Trimming takes 5 bases off V and 3 bases off J; junction bases not matched to a gene: 5.

This sample stems from a study of human T cells and chemical hapten exposure (dated by TCRdb to the early 2020s). About the investigation overall: For sensitization, 2% DPC in acetone was applied to a 2 cm by 2 cm area of upper inner arm skin. Some 29 alopecia patients gave blood for TCR sequencing at one to four time points (pre-sensitization, 2, 6 and 24 weeks). Patients additionally received weekly therapeutic DPC doses to the scalp throughout the roughly 25-week study period. Blood was sampled from patients pre-sensitization (week 0) and at 2, 6 and about 24 weeks after DPC sensitization. Peripheral blood TCR repertoire changes were tracked in vivo in alopecia patients during primary and secondary sensitization to the hapten diphenylcyclopropenone (DPC). Patch tests used Finn chambers with 0.01% DPC on the upper back, scored after 6 days by International Contact Dermatitis Research Group standards. Alopecia areata with under or over 50% scalp involvement, alopecia totalis and alopecia universalis were represented in the patient cohort, which was mostly female. Libraries were pooled for sequencing, and variation in per-sample TCR yields was attributed mainly to small differences in library volumes within the pool. Results the study describes overall, beyond this receptor: Compared with pre-sensitization or healthy control sets, expanded TCRs formed significantly more large CDR3 similarity clusters, which is consistent with antigen-driven responses. Patch test score correlated positively with the number of PT1 expanded TCRs, reaching significance at thresholds 8, 16 and 32 but not at 4. The number of TCRs above 1 in 1000 frequency did not change with DPC sensitization; there was no evidence of global repertoire structure alterations. After repeated subsampling, changes were observed in the strength of the expansion versus patch-test correlation and in the threshold at which the correlation became significant. All patients had alopecia, a presumed autoimmune disease, so their immune response might differ from that of healthy individuals.

Libraries were prepared through RACE. The run used a NextSeq 500. During library preparation, unique molecular identifiers were attached to individual cDNA molecules so that TCRs could be counted in a quantitative, reproducible way. For every blood RNA sample, sequencing covered both the TCR alpha and TCR beta chains. The paper's data handling went like this. Samples had a median of about 90,000 TCRs, with a range from roughly 20,000 to 690,600. The Decombinator software suite was used to annotate V, J and CDR3 in the TCR reads. To make PS versus PT1 abundance plots, every sample was subsampled to the same number of TCRs (28,000). Expanded TCRs were defined as absent before sensitization and observed at least eight times at the 2-week time point. The public reads were quality trimmed at Q25 with fastp and then assembled into clones with MiXCR by TCRdb, keeping productive beta chains. One record per CDR3 amino acid sequence lists the most common genes and DNA. TCRdb, not the original authors, processed these V and J calls. Within this sample are about 290,000 distinct CDR3 sequences, with around 7.3% of them counted one time only. The top ten clones comprise 0.9% to 1.5% of the sample.

The source material was whole blood, sampled in connection with sensitization to the hapten diphenylcyclopropenone (DPC). The TCR originated in a man aged 18 to 29 with alopecia areata. Some clones in this sample may be carry-over from other donors' samples. Rearrangement joined TRBV7-3 to TRBJ2-3; 10 of the junction bases match TRBD2. The nucleotide sequence is given as TGTGCCAGCAGCGAACTAGCGGGACGTACAGATACGCAGTATTTT. Its translation is CASSELAGRTDTQYF.